Below, 14 T cell receptor beta chains from the same sample are listed, as sequenced in a study of blood T cell repertoires in COVID-19. Assay: immunoSEQ multiplex PCR; the TCRdb copy retains only in-frame clones and omits some. Among about 440,000 clones listed, around 90% were seen once. The sequencing input was PBMCs or T cells enriched from blood (not recorded which). These receptors came from a man younger than 35 who had recovered from COVID-19.

The chain couples TRBV18 to TRBJ1-5; TRBD1 matches 7 bases. CDR1 and CDR2 from the germline V gene are KGHSH and LQKENI. Losses at the gene ends were 2 bases for V and 2 bases for J; bases not matched to a gene: 9. There are 17 residues in the CDR3. CDR3 nucleotides: TGTGCCAGCTCACCAAGGGGGGTCACAGGGGGCAATCAGCCCCAGCATTTT. Amino acids: CASSPRGVTGGNQPQHF.

For this clone: The same CDR3 also results from other DNA sequences found in this sample. The V call is TRBV27, the J call TRBJ1-5; weak D call: TRBD1 (5 bases). V was clipped by 0 bases and J by 2 bases, with 8 bases between them. CDR1 MNHEY and CDR2 SMNVEV come from the germline V gene (reference sequence). This CDR3 is 15 amino acids long. The CDR3 coding sequence is TGTGCCAGCAGTTTATCGCAGGGTCGCAATCAGCCCCAGCATTTT. It is translated as CASSLSQGRNQPQHF.

V and J are TRBV7-6 and TRBJ1-1; D is unclear. Germline assignment: CDR1 SGHVS and CDR2 FNYEAQ. Trimming took off 1 base at V and 6 bases at J, with 15 bases between the two ends. The CDR3 covers 15 residues. CDR3 in amino acids: CASSLDPGRPAEAFF. The CDR3 DNA reads TGTGCCAGCAGCTTAGATCCAGGCAGACCTGCTGAAGCTTTCTTT.

This clone is a singleton in its sample. The chain carries TRBV28 and TRBJ1-1; weak D call: TRBD1 (6 bases). This CDR3 is 15 amino acids long. Trimming pared 5 bases from V and 4 bases from J, leaving 17 bases between. CDR1 and CDR2 (germline): MDHEN, SYDVKM. The CDR3 DNA follows: TGTGCCAGCAGTCCCCGGAGGACAGTTTCCACTGAAGCTTTCTTT. Amino acid sequence: CASSPRRTVSTEAFF.

The chain joins TRBV5-1 to TRBJ2-1; TRBD2 agrees at 7 bases. The CDR3 loop spans 15 amino acids. Germline CDR1 SGHRS, CDR2 YFSETQ. With V trimmed by 6 bases and J by 5 bases, 11 bases remained unmatched. CDR3 residues: CASKLLLAENNEQFF. The CDR3 DNA reads as TGCGCCAGCAAACTCTTGCTAGCGGAAAACAATGAGCAGTTCTTC.

The chain links TRBV6-6 to TRBJ2-7; D may be TRBD2 (7 bases). CDR1 and CDR2 from the germline V gene are MNHNY and SVGAGI (reference sequence). The CDR3 contains 16 residues. Trimming removed 2 bases from V and 2 bases from J, with 16 bases in between. CDR3 nucleotides: TGTGCCAGCAGTTACGGGGGGGGCGGGTTCACCTACGAGCAGTACTTC. Its translation is CASSYGGGGFTYEQYF.

CDR3 DNA: TGCAGCGTCCCCCCTGCTACAGGGTTGAGTGGCTACACCTTC. Translation: CSVPPATGLSGYTF. This chain links TRBV29-1 with TRBJ1-2; tentatively, D is TRBD1 (6 bases). CDR1 SQVTM and CDR2 ANQGSEA come from the germline V gene. The length of the CDR3 is 14 residues. With 6 bases removed from V and 7 bases from J, the gap between germline ends came to 21 bases.

The rearrangement uses TRBV4-1 and TRBJ2-1; 10 bases map to TRBD2. CDR3 length: 16 residues. V gave up 4 bases and J gave up 4 bases; unmatched junction bases: 7. In germline, CDR1 is MGHRA, CDR2 YSYEKL. CDR3: CASSLPPAGGYNEQFF. Written as DNA, the CDR3 is TGCGCCAGCAGCCTTCCTCCAGCGGGAGGGTACAATGAGCAGTTCTTC.

CDR3 nucleotide sequence: TGCGCCAGCAGCCTAGGGACTAGCGGGAGGCTTTTCTACAATGAGCAGTTCTTC. Its protein product is CASSLGTSGRLFYNEQFF. V usage is TRBV5-1 and J usage is TRBJ2-1; 15 bases agree with TRBD2. Unmatched junction bases numbered 8, after V lost 4 bases and J lost 3 bases. Germline assignment: CDR1 SGHRS and CDR2 YFSETQ. The CDR3 sequence is 18 residues long.

V and J are TRBV6-5 and TRBJ1-3; D is uncertain. Germline CDR1 and CDR2: MNHEY and SVGAGI. CDR3 length: 14 amino acids. Trimming stripped 8 bases from V and 3 bases from J, with 14 bases between. CDR3 DNA sequence: TGTGCCAGCTCCCTAACCGGGGTTGGAAACACCATATATTTT. This codes for CASSLTGVGNTIYF.

There are a few counts of this clone. The V gene is TRBV27, the J gene TRBJ1-1; 7 bases align to TRBD1. The CDR3 totals 15 residues. CDR1 is MNHEY, CDR2 SMNVEV, per germline (reference sequence). V shed 5 bases, J shed 0 bases, and the junction held 6 bases outside the gene matches. The CDR3 nucleotides are TGTGCCAGCAGTGTAGGACAGGTTATGAACACTGAAGCTTTCTTT. It yields the protein CASSVGQVMNTEAFF.

The chain couples TRBV20-1 to TRBJ1-5; D is unclear. Germline CDR1 and CDR2: DFQATT and SNEGSKA (reference sequence). The CDR3 is 17 amino acids. The V gene lost 4 bases and the J gene lost 6 bases, with 25 bases spanning the gap. The CDR3: CSAIEGLTIRQGQPQHF. CDR3 sequence (DNA): TGCAGTGCTATTGAGGGCCTTACGATCCGTCAAGGTCAGCCCCAGCATTTT.

The rearrangement joins TRBV28 to TRBJ2-5, with 7 positions matching TRBD1. Germline V lookup: CDR1 MDHEN, CDR2 SYDVKM. Trimming cost V 3 bases and J 5 bases; bases outside gene matches: 9. CDR3 length equals 15 residues. In DNA form, the CDR3 reads TGTGCCAGCAGTTTCGGCGCAGGGGGTCGCGAGACCCAGTACTTC. Its translation: CASSFGAGGRETQYF.

The chain employs TRBV9 and TRBJ1-5; 8 bases are shared with TRBD1. Germline V gene data show CDR1 as SGDLS and CDR2 as YYNGEE. The CDR3 is 16 amino acids. The J segment lost 11 bases and the V segment lost 4 bases, leaving 17 bases of the junction unmatched. CDR3 region: CASSPTPGQGDSAQHF. CDR3 nucleotides: TGTGCCAGCAGCCCAACCCCAGGACAGGGTGATAGCGCCCAGCATTTT.